This is a list of T cell receptor beta chains from one sample in a study of human T cells and chemical hapten exposure. TCRdb independently ran MiXCR on the RACE reads; one entry per CDR3 protein. The sample lists fewer than 85,000 distinct CDR3 sequences, over 6.5% seen once, with 1.7% in the top ten. The sequenced sample was whole blood. The source of these receptors is a female donor in good health. Some clones in this sample may be carry-over from other donors' samples. Both conserved end residues are part of each CDR3. Each record gives: J gene, D gene, V gene, CDR3 protein. D genes are given only for firm matches.

TRBJ2-1,TRBD2,TRBV20-1,CSARVPSGGVSHNEQFF
TRBJ1-1,TRBD1,TRBV14,CASSQGDREAFF
TRBJ2-7,.,TRBV7-9,CASSLSDEQYF
TRBJ2-1,.,TRBV7-9,CASRSEGLSYNEQFF
TRBJ2-6,.,TRBV7-3,CASSLFGPSGLISGANVLTF
TRBJ2-1,.,TRBV12-5,CASGLVMSVKSYNEQFF
TRBJ2-3,.,TRBV12-3/TRBV12-4,CASSGTVAPTSTDTQYF
TRBJ1-4,.,TRBV2,CASSLDYNEKLFF
TRBJ2-3,TRBD1,TRBV5-6,CASSADRGPTDTQYF
TRBJ2-7,TRBD2,TRBV29-1,CSVLYRPGTSGSQEQYF
TRBJ1-1,TRBD1,TRBV4-2,CASSQDWDRGTNTEAFF
TRBJ2-5,.,TRBV11-2,CASSFGPQETQYF
TRBJ1-6,.,TRBV9,CASSVGPSSYNSPLHF
TRBJ2-5,TRBD2,TRBV25-1,CASTTAGTSGETQYF
TRBJ2-2,.,TRBV7-2,CASSQNPLGNTGELFF
TRBJ1-6,.,TRBV28,CASSFLQDFNSPLHF
TRBJ1-1,TRBD1,TRBV7-9,CASSSRTGISPNTEAFF